This T cell receptor beta chain was sequenced in a study of CD8+CD57+ T cells in acquired aplastic anemia. The TCR beta profiling, which covered VDJ combination and CDR3 sequence, was carried out using genomic DNA as the template. TCRdb re-called the reads through MiXCR, storing one row per CDR3 protein. This table has about 110,000 distinct CDR3 sequences, less than 65% appearing once. The V and J ends lost 0 bases and 5 bases respectively, with 14 bases between them. The CDR3 consists of 14 residues. CDR1 is DFQATT, CDR2 SNEGSKA, per germline (reference sequence). The sample taken for sequencing was sorted CD4+, CD8+, or CD8+CD57+ T cells (not recorded which) from PBMCs. The receptor's source is a human donor in good health, serving as a control. The V gene is TRBV20-1, the J gene TRBJ2-7; D is unresolved. The CDR3 DNA reads as TGCAGTGCTAGAGAAGCGACATTGGCCCACGAGCAGTACTTC. This codes for CSAREATLAHEQYF.